Described below is a single T cell receptor (beta chain) sequence and its context. This specimen comes from a study of blood T cell repertoires in COVID-19. For the study at large: Acute and convalescent COVID-19 specimens originated in the United States, Italy and Spain. From T cells, B-cell-depleted T cells, or PBMCs came the material, which was cDNA or gDNA.

The CDR3 is made up of 14 amino acids. V lost 5 bases, J lost 3 bases, and 13 bases lay in between. In germline, CDR1 is MDHEN, CDR2 SYDVKM. Seattle-derived patients entered the study during active infection and were followed longitudinally. Original processing methods: Quantification of nucleated cells was approximated via reference gene primer amplification. The method was immunoSEQ multiplex PCR; TCRdb's version includes in-frame clones alone and lacks a portion of them. Clonal size and the V and J genes are those of that table, whereas D and trimming came from the DNA. The table lists over 200,000 clones, about nine tenths of them singletons.

This chain connects TRBV28 to TRBJ1-1; D might be TRBD1 (5 bases). The sample consisted of peripheral blood. This clonotype was sampled from a man aged 25 to 45 with COVID-19, enrolled during active disease. The CDR3 nucleotides read TGTGCCAGCAGTATACGGGGGGTCTACACTGAAGCTTTCTTT. Its translation is CASSIRGVYTEAFF.